One and the same sample provided the 4 T cell receptor beta chains below, sequenced in a study of blood T cell repertoires in COVID-19 (dated by TCRdb to about 2020). To prepare the library, the immunoSEQ multiplex PCR assay was applied. TCRdb re-hosts the immuneACCESS table, in-frame sequences only. Its copies lack some clones; in the studies checked, an unresolved V gene accounts for under half of them, and the cause for the rest is not known. Recorded for this sample are around 200,000 clones; 86% of them occurred a single time. The ten largest clones add up to 5% to 7% of the sample. Sequencing used PBMCs or T cells enriched from blood (not recorded which). Receptors were obtained from a man aged 40-50 years with acute COVID-19.

The rearrangement uses TRBV7-2 and TRBJ1-5, with D possibly being TRBD1 (6 bases). The CDR3 covers 14 residues. V gave up 2 bases and J gave up 7 bases, with 12 bases separating them. Germline-derived CDR1 and CDR2 are SGHTA and FQGNSA. The CDR3 protein is CASSLSSGGQPQHF. The CDR3 coding sequence is TGTGCCAGCAGCTTATCTTCGGGGGGCCAGCCCCAGCATTTT.

The chain combines TRBV7-9 with TRBJ1-5; 7 nucleotides match TRBD1. The ends lost 5 bases at V and 7 bases at J; junction bases unmatched: 2. The CDR3 length is 12 residues. Per the germline V gene, CDR1 is SEHNR and CDR2 is FQNEAQ (reference sequence). CDR3 protein: CASSKQGQPQHF. The CDR3 bases are TGTGCCAGCAGCAAACAGGGGCAGCCCCAGCATTTT.

CDR3 residues: CATSRDRGDQETQYF. CDR3 DNA sequence: TGTGCCACCAGCAGAGATCGAGGCGACCAAGAGACCCAGTACTTC. J is TRBJ2-5 and V is TRBV15; D is undetermined. The CDR3 has 15 residues. From germline, CDR1 is LNHNV and CDR2 YYDKDF (reference sequence). Deletions cut 0 bases from V and 0 bases from J, with 8 bases between.

This clone was recorded once. The chain uses TRBV7-7 and TRBJ2-5, with 11 nucleotides matching TRBD1. Trimming at V came to 4 bases and at J to 4 bases, leaving 2 bases not matched to a gene. Germline loops: CDR1 SSHAT, CDR2 FNYEAQ (reference sequence). This CDR3 is built from 14 residues. This CDR3 is CASSWTGGRETQYF. The CDR3 coding sequence is TGTGCCAGCAGCTGGACAGGGGGCCGAGAGACCCAGTACTTC.